This TCR beta chain was identified in a study of blood T cell repertoires in COVID-19. As for the study in general: Both acute and convalescent COVID-19 samples were obtained from the United States, Italy and Spain. PBMCs, B-cell-depleted T cells, or T cells were the source of the cDNA or gDNA that made up the material.

This CDR3 has 15 residues. After removal of 3 bases from V and 3 bases from J, the junction contained 6 bases not matched to a gene. From germline, CDR1 is LGHNA and CDR2 YSLEER. Profiled with immunoSEQ multiplex PCR; TCRdb holds only in-frame clones, not every one. The sample shows approximately 90,000 clones, 75% to 90% of them seen only once. The TCR sequence derives from a man in his sixties with COVID-19, enrolled during active disease. This sequence joins TRBV4-3 and TRBJ2-3; 7 bases line up with TRBD1. The specimen was peripheral blood. The CDR3 is CASSHFDRVTDTQYF. CDR3 nucleotides: TGCGCCAGCAGCCACTTTGACAGGGTAACAGATACGCAGTATTTT.